The 27 T cell receptor beta chains presented below share a single source sample, sequenced in a study of radiation and T cells in renal cell carcinoma. Noted time point: blood 2 weeks post-SBRT. As to treatment: 15 Gy SBRT to primary tumor, nephrectomy 4 weeks later. The table came from immunoSEQ multiplex PCR; TCRdb's copy has only in-frame clones and leaves some out. This sample yields 150,000 to 190,000 clones, of which roughly 90% are seen a single time; approximately 12% belongs to the top ten. Sequenced here: blood, sampled from a patient whose treatment included radiotherapy and nephrectomy. The receptors originated from a woman between 50 and 59 years old with renal cell carcinoma.

This clone was recorded once. J is TRBJ1-1 and V is TRBV11-2; perhaps TRBD1 as D (6 bases). Germline V gives CDR1 SGHAT, CDR2 FQNNGV. CDR3 size: 16 residues. V was clipped by 5 bases and J by 4 bases, with 20 bases between them. The chain's CDR3 is CASSPRGRAEGTEAFF. The CDR3 DNA sequence: TGTGCCAGCAGCCCTCGGGGGCGGGCGGAGGGCACTGAAGCTTTCTTT.

The chain joins TRBV19 to TRBJ1-2; D is ambiguous. Germline CDR1 reads LNHDA; CDR2 reads SQIVND (reference sequence). The germline V and J ends were trimmed by 1 base and 5 bases, with 11 bases remaining between them. CDR3 length: 14 amino acids. This CDR3 is CASSIASAGYGYTF. The CDR3 DNA is TGTGCCAGTAGTATAGCGTCGGCAGGATATGGCTACACCTTC.

The chain combines TRBV6-5 with TRBJ1-2, with 7 bases lining up with TRBD1. This CDR3 is built from 14 residues. The germline V gene has CDR1 MNHEY and CDR2 SVGAGI. J gave up 8 bases and V 2 bases, and 8 bases lay outside the gene matches. The CDR3 reads CASSYADRAGGYTF. CDR3 in DNA: TGTGCCAGCAGTTACGCAGACAGGGCGGGAGGCTACACCTTC.

The DNA for the CDR3 is TGTGCCAGCACTCATACACGGGACACTGAAGCTTTCTTT. This codes for CASTHTRDTEAFF. This chain uses TRBV27 with TRBJ1-1; unclear D gene. Deletions cut 7 bases from V and 3 bases from J, with 12 bases between. This CDR3 has 13 residues. The germline gives CDR1 MNHEY, CDR2 SMNVEV (reference sequence).

This chain joins TRBV29-1 and TRBJ2-7, with 9 positions matching TRBD1. CDR1 SQVTM and CDR2 ANQGSEA come from the germline V gene. The length of the CDR3 is 14 residues. The V segment lost 1 base and the J segment 6 bases; nucleotides outside the gene matches: 7. The DNA of the CDR3 is TGCAGCGTTGAAGGACAGGGGGAAAGGCGCGAGCAGTACTTC. This encodes CSVEGQGERREQYF.

This rearrangement joins TRBV19 to TRBJ2-3, with 7 bases lining up with TRBD2. J gave up 4 bases and V 6 bases, and 13 bases lay outside the gene matches. There are 16 residues in the CDR3. Germline CDR1 and CDR2: LNHDA and SQIVND (reference sequence). CDR3 bases: TGTGCCAGTAGCTCGCTGAGCGGGGCGAGGGCAGATACGCAGTATTTT. It encodes CASSSLSGARADTQYF.

The chain employs TRBV5-1 and TRBJ1-1, with 11 bases that match TRBD1. Germline V lookup: CDR1 SGHRS, CDR2 YFSETQ. Trimming removed 6 bases from V and 7 bases from J; junction bases left unmatched: 11. CDR3 size: 15 residues. CDR3 residues: CASNGPGQGAFEAFF. CDR3 DNA sequence: TGCGCCAGCAACGGCCCAGGACAGGGGGCTTTTGAAGCTTTCTTT.

V is TRBV5-1 and J is TRBJ2-5, with TRBD1 matching 8 bases. V lost 4 bases to trimming and J lost 5 bases; unmatched junction nucleotides: 13. The germline gives CDR1 SGHRS, CDR2 YFSETQ. This CDR3 is 16 amino acids long. This CDR3 reads CASSPGTGVWRETQYF. DNA of the CDR3: TGCGCCAGCAGCCCAGGGACAGGAGTATGGAGGGAGACCCAGTACTTC. Looking up the rest from reference TRBV5-1 and TRBJ2-5 gives the full variable domain: KAGVTQTPRYLIKTRGQQVTLSCSPISGHRSVSWYQQTPGQGLQFLFEYFSETQRNKGNFPGRFSGRQFSNSRSEMNVSTLELGDSALYLCASSPGTGVWRETQYFGPGTRLLVL.

The J gene is TRBJ2-5, the V gene TRBV20-1; D is uncertain. This CDR3 is 11 amino acids long. V was clipped by 8 bases and J by 5 bases, with 12 bases between them. Looked up from germline, CDR1 is DFQATT and CDR2 is SNEGSKA (reference sequence). The CDR3 protein is CSMAERETQYF. The CDR3, as DNA: TGCAGTATGGCCGAGAGGGAGACCCAGTACTTC.

This clone was found once. The J gene is TRBJ2-7, the V gene TRBV15; D is perhaps TRBD2 (6 bases). CDR3 length: 15 residues. The V and J ends lost 0 bases and 2 bases respectively, with 11 bases between them. Germline V CDR1 and CDR2: LNHNV, YYDKDF (reference sequence). The CDR3 is CATSRDRAGPYEQYF. In nucleotides, the CDR3 is TGTGCCACCAGCAGAGATCGGGCGGGACCCTACGAGCAGTACTTC.

The rearrangement uses TRBV5-6 and TRBJ2-7; no firm D call. CDR3 length: 16 residues. V was trimmed by 0 bases and J by 3 bases, leaving 16 bases between them. Looked up from germline, CDR1 is SGHDT and CDR2 is YYEEEE. The CDR3 protein is CASSLGPTRWDYEQYF. CDR3 coding DNA: TGTGCCAGCAGCTTGGGGCCTACCCGTTGGGACTACGAGCAGTACTTC.

The chain joins TRBV19 to TRBJ2-3; 13 nucleotides line up with TRBD2. The germline CDR1 and CDR2 sequences are LNHDA and SQIVND (reference sequence). The J segment lost 4 bases and the V segment lost 6 bases, leaving 7 bases of the junction unmatched. This CDR3 is built from 16 residues. The CDR3 reads CASRRTSGGRSDTQYF. CDR3 nucleotide sequence: TGTGCCAGTAGGCGGACTAGCGGGGGCCGATCAGATACGCAGTATTTT.

A word on this clone: The same CDR3 is also encoded by other DNA sequences in this sample. V usage is TRBV18 and J usage is TRBJ1-4; D is possibly TRBD1 (6 bases). The CDR3 runs 13 residues. Germline V lookup: CDR1 KGHSH, CDR2 LQKENI. V lost 3 bases to trimming and J lost 5 bases, with 7 bases between them. For the CDR3, the DNA is TGTGCCAGCTCACCCGGACAGAATGAAAAACTGTTTTTT. Protein: CASSPGQNEKLFF.

This rearrangement joins TRBV15 to TRBJ1-2, with a tentative D call TRBD1 (6 bases). CDR1 is LNHNV, CDR2 YYDKDF, per germline (reference sequence). The CDR3 spans 15 residues. Trimming removed 0 bases from V and 8 bases from J, with 16 bases in between. The CDR3 region has the DNA TGTGCCACCAGCAGAGAGGTTGGGCAGGGGAGGGGCTACACCTTC. It encodes CATSREVGQGRGYTF. The variable domain in full, completed from reference TRBV15 and TRBJ1-2, reads DAMVIQNPRYQVTQFGKPVTLSCSQTLNHNVMYWYQQKSSQAPKLLFHYYDKDFNNEADTPDNFQSRRPNTSFCFLDIRSPGLGDTAMYLCATSREVGQGRGYTFGSGTRLTVV.

V gene TRBV10-2 combines with J gene TRBJ2-3, with TRBD2 matching 8 bases. The CDR3 sequence is 14 residues long. The germline CDR1 and CDR2 sequences are WSHSY and SAAADI. After removal of 3 bases from V and 5 bases from J, the junction contained 4 bases not matched to a gene. The CDR3, as DNA: TGCGCCAGCAGTGATCCGGGGGGGATAGATACGCAGTATTTT. It specifies CASSDPGGIDTQYF.

The J gene is TRBJ1-1, the V gene TRBV7-2, with D uncertain. V lost 1 base to trimming and J lost 2 bases, with 8 bases between them. Germline lookup yields CDR1 SGHTA and CDR2 FQGNSA. The length of the CDR3 is 14 residues. The CDR3 here is CASSLGTLNTEAFF. The CDR3 DNA follows: TGTGCCAGCAGCTTAGGGACTCTTAACACTGAAGCTTTCTTT.

The chain links TRBV30 to TRBJ2-7; 7 nucleotides line up with TRBD2. Looked up from germline, CDR1 is GTSNPN and CDR2 is SVGIG (reference sequence). J lost 4 bases, V lost 1 base, and 7 bases had no gene match. The CDR3 covers 14 residues. The CDR3 nucleotides read TGTGCCTGGAGTGAGGCTAGCGGTAAATACGAGCAGTACTTC. Translated: CAWSEASGKYEQYF.

The chain uses TRBV5-4 and TRBJ2-5, with unresolved D. CDR1 SGHNT and CDR2 YYREEE come from the germline V gene (reference sequence). Trimming stripped 3 bases from V and 5 bases from J, with 5 bases between. The CDR3 length is 11 residues. In nucleotides, the CDR3 is TGTGCCAGCAGCTCGACGGAGACCCAGTACTTC. It translates to CASSSTETQYF.

This chain links TRBV6-5 with TRBJ2-7; a weak D match, TRBD1 (5 bases). The ends were cut back, 8 bases at V and 2 bases at J, with 13 bases in the middle. From germline, CDR1 is MNHEY and CDR2 SVGAGI. This CDR3 region has 13 residues. CDR3 DNA: TGTGCCAGCGGAAGACAGAGCACCTACGAGCAGTACTTC. It is translated as CASGRQSTYEQYF.

This chain uses TRBV10-3 with TRBJ1-2; D remains unclear. Germline V gene data show CDR1 as ENHRY and CDR2 as SYGVKD. This CDR3 region has 13 residues. The germline V and J ends were trimmed by 1 base and 2 bases, with 5 bases remaining between them. The CDR3 nucleotides read TGTGCCATCAGTGAGTGGCAGAACTATGGCTACACCTTC. Encoded protein: CAISEWQNYGYTF.

This chain joins TRBV7-2 and TRBJ2-7; TRBD2 matches 10 bases. Germline V CDR1 and CDR2: SGHTA, FQGNSA. V dropped 2 bases and J dropped 0; count of bases not matched to a gene: 4. The CDR3 is made up of 16 amino acids. The CDR3 reads CASSLLAGGLSYEQYF. The CDR3 nucleotides read TGTGCCAGCAGCTTATTAGCGGGGGGCCTCTCCTACGAGCAGTACTTC.

This rearrangement joins TRBV2 to TRBJ2-7, with no clear D. Germline CDR1 SNHLY, CDR2 FYNNEI. Trimming shortened V by 6 bases and J by 2 bases, and 14 bases separated the two germline ends. The CDR3 sequence is 14 residues long. Here the CDR3 reads CASRRTILAYEQYF. In nucleotides, the CDR3 is TGTGCCAGCAGAAGGACCATTTTAGCCTACGAGCAGTACTTC.

This chain links TRBV2 with TRBJ2-5, with D unresolved. CDR1 is SNHLY and CDR2 is FYNNEI in the germline V gene. The CDR3 has 12 amino acids. Trimming took off 7 bases at V and 10 bases at J, with 16 bases between the two ends. CDR3 in DNA: TGTGCCAGCAAGGAAGGGCCTCCCTACCAGTACTTC. It is translated as CASKEGPPYQYF.

The genes are TRBV6-5 and TRBJ1-6, with 7 bases that match TRBD1. Per germline, CDR1 MNHEY and CDR2 SVGAGI. The CDR3 runs to 14 residues. Losses at the gene ends were 7 bases for V and 7 bases for J; bases not matched to a gene: 7. The CDR3 DNA follows: TGTGCCAGCACCCGGGACAGAGGGAATTCACCCCTCCACTTT. This translates into CASTRDRGNSPLHF.

This chain links TRBV6-6 with TRBJ2-6; either TRBD1 or TRBD2 may fit D (5 bases each). V was shortened by 7 bases and J by 4 bases, with 14 bases between the two germline ends. This CDR3 contains 15 residues. Per the germline V gene, CDR1 is MNHNY and CDR2 is SVGAGI (reference sequence). The CDR3 reads CASTDPGTGANVLTF. The CDR3 DNA reads as TGTGCCAGCACCGACCCAGGGACCGGGGCCAACGTCCTGACTTTC.

The V and J genes are TRBV5-6 and TRBJ1-2, with 8 nucleotides matching TRBD1. The CDR3 totals 15 residues. With V trimmed by 3 bases and J by 0 bases, 4 bases remained unmatched. Germline values: CDR1 SGHDT, CDR2 YYEEEE. CDR3 nucleotides: TGTGCCAGCAGCTCACCGACAGGGGCTAACTATGGCTACACCTTC. Translating gives CASSSPTGANYGYTF.

As DNA, the CDR3 is TGCGCCAGCAGCCCGGGACAGGCGTCCTACAATGAGCAGTTCTTC. It encodes CASSPGQASYNEQFF. The chain is built from TRBV5-1 and TRBJ2-1, with 8 bases aligning to TRBD1. Per germline, CDR1 SGHRS and CDR2 YFSETQ. V shed 4 bases and J 1 base; nucleotides not matched to a gene: 4. The CDR3 has 15 residues.